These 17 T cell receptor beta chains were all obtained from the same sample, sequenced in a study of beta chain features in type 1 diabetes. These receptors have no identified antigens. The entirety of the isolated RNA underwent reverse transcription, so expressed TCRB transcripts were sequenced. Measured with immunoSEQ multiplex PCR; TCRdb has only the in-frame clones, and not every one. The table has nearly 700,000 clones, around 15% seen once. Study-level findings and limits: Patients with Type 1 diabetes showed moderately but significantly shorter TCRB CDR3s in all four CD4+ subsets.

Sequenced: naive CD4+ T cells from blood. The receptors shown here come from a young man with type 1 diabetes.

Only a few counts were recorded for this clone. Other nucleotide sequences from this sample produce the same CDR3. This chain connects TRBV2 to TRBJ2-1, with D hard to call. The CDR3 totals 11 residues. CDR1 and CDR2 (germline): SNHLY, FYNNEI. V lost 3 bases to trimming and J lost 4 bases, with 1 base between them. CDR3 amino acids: CASSEYNEQFF. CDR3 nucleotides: TGTGCCAGCAGTGAGTACAATGAGCAGTTCTTC.

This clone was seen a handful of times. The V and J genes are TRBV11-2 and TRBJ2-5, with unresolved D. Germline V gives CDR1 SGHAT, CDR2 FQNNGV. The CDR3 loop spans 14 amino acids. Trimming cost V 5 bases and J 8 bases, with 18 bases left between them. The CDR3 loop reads CASSPRVIRETQYF. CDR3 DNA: TGTGCCAGCAGCCCCCGGGTTATTAGAGAAACCCAGTACTTC.

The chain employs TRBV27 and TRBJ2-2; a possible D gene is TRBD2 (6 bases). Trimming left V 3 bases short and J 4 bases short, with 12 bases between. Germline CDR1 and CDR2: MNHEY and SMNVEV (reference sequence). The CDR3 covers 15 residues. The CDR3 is CASSLEGRGTGELFF. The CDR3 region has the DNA TGTGCCAGCAGTTTGGAGGGGCGTGGCACCGGGGAGCTGTTTTTT.

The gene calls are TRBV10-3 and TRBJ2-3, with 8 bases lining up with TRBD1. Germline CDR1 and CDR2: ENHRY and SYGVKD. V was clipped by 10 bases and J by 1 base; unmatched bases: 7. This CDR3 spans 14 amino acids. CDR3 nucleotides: TGTGCCAGCTGGACAGGGCCCGGCACAGATACGCAGTATTTT. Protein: CASWTGPGTDTQYF.

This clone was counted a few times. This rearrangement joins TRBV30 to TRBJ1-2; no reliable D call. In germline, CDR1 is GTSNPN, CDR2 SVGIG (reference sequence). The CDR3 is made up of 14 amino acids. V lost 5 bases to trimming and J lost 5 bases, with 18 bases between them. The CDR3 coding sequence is TGTGCCTGGTTCAGATCGCCAGATCGGTATGGCTACACCTTC. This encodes CAWFRSPDRYGYTF.

The CDR3 DNA sequence: TGTGCCAGCAGCTTGGGGACGGGAAACACCATATATTTT. It encodes CASSLGTGNTIYF. The chain couples TRBV5-4 to TRBJ1-3; D gene unclear. The V and J ends lost 0 bases and 4 bases respectively, with 5 bases between them. In germline, CDR1 is SGHNT, CDR2 YYREEE (reference sequence). This CDR3 contains 13 residues. The full variable domain, in which reference TRBV5-4 and TRBJ1-3 provide the parts outside the CDR3, is ETGVTQSPTHLIKTRGQQVTLRCSSQSGHNTVSWYQQALGQGPQFIFQYYREEENGRGNFPPRFSGLQFPNYSSELNVNALELDDSALYLCASSLGTGNTIYFGEGSWLTVV.

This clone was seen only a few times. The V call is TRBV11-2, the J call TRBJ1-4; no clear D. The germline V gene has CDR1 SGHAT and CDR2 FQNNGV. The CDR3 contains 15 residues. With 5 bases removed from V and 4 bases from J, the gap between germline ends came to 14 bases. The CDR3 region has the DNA TGTGCCAGCAGCCCTGGAGGTTTTGTTAATGAAAAACTGTTTTTT. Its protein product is CASSPGGFVNEKLFF.

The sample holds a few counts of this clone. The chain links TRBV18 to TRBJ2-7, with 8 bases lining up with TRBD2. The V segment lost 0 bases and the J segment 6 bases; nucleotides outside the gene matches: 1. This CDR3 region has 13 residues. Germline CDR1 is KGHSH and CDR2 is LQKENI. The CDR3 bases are TGTGCCAGCTCACCACCAAGCGGGGGCGAGCAGTACTTC. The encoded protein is CASSPPSGGEQYF.

The CDR3 reads CASGFAGKGVGYTF. The DNA of the CDR3 is TGTGCTAGTGGTTTCGCAGGGAAGGGAGTCGGCTACACCTTC. The chain couples TRBV12-5 to TRBJ1-2, with D maybe TRBD1 (5 bases). CDR3 length: 14 residues. The germline CDR1 and CDR2 sequences are LGHNT and FRNRAP. Trimming took off 3 bases at V and 8 bases at J, with 16 bases between the two ends.

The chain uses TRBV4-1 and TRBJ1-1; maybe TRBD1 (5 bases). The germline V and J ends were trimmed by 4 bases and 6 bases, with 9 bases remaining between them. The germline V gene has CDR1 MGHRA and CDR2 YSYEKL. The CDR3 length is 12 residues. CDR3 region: CASSLPGSEAFF. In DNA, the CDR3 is TGCGCCAGCAGCCTCCCAGGGTCTGAAGCTTTCTTT.

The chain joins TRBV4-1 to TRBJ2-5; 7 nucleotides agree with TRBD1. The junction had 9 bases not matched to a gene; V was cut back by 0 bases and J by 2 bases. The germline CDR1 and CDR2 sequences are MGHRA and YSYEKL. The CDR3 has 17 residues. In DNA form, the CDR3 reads TGCGCCAGCAGCCAAGATCTCCCCGGGACAGTTCAAGAGACCCAGTACTTC. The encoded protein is CASSQDLPGTVQETQYF.

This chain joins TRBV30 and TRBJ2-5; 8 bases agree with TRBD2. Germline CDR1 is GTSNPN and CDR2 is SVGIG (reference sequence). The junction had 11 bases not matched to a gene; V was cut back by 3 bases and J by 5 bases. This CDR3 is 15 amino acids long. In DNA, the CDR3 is TGTGCCTGGAGCAGGGCGGGGGGCTGGTCGGAGACCCAGTACTTC. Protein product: CAWSRAGGWSETQYF.

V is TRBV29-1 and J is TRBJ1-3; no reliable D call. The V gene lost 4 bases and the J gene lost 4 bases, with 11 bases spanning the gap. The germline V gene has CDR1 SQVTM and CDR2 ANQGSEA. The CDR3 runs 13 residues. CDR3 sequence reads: CSVAEGSGNTIYF. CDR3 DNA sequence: TGCAGCGTTGCTGAGGGATCGGGAAACACCATATATTTT. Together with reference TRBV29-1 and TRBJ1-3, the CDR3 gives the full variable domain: SAVISQKPSRDICQRGTSLTIQCQVDSQVTMMFWYRQQPGQSLTLIATANQGSEATYESGFVIDKFPISRPNLTFSTLTVSNMSPEDSSIYLCSVAEGSGNTIYFGEGSWLTVV.

The CDR3 region is CAWSASSGYTF. Here the CDR3 DNA reads TGTGCCTGGAGTGCTAGTTCCGGCTACACCTTC. This chain uses TRBV30 with TRBJ1-2; no firm D call. The ends were cut back, 1 base at V and 8 bases at J, with 8 bases in the middle. Germline V lookup: CDR1 GTSNPN, CDR2 SVGIG (reference sequence). The CDR3 has 11 amino acids.

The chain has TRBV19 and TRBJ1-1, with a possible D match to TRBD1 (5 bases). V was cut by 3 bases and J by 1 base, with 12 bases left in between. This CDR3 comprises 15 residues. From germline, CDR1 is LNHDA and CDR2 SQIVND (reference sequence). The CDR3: CASSITPGGNTEAFF. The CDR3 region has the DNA TGTGCCAGTAGTATTACTCCTGGGGGGAACACTGAAGCTTTCTTT.

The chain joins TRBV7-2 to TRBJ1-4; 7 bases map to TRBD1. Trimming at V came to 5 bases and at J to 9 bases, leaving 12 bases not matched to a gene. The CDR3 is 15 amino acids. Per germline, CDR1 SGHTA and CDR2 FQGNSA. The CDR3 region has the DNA TGTGCCAGCAGCCGGGACAGCGGGGGCGTACAAAAACTGTTTTTT. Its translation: CASSRDSGGVQKLFF.

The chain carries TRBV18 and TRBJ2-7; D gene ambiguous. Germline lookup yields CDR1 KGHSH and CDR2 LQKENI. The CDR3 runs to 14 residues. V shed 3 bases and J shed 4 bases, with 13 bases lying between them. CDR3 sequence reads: CASSPSQWGYEQYF. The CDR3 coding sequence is TGTGCCAGCTCACCTTCACAGTGGGGTTACGAGCAGTACTTC. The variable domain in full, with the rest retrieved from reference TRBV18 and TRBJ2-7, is NAGVMQNPRHLVRRRGQEARLRCSPMKGHSHVYWYRQLPEEGLKFMVYLQKENIIDESGMPKERFSAEFPKEGPSILRIQQVVRGDSAAYFCASSPSQWGYEQYFGPGTRLTVT.